This section outlines one T cell receptor (beta chain) sequence together with its context. CD8 cells classed as naive were CD45RO-negative and positively selected for CCR7, excluding terminally differentiated effector memory CD45RA+ cells. The sample originates from a study of shared clonotypes between healthy human individuals. Study-wide context: Three plates were used per donor for CD4 naive, three for CD4 memory, two for CD8 naive and one for CD8 memory.

Generated by immunoSEQ multiplex PCR, the TCRdb table keeps only in-frame clones and is missing some. This sample carries 1.5 million to 2.5 million clones, approximately 94% of them seen once, and the ten largest clones take 1.2%. From germline, CDR1 is MDHEN and CDR2 SYDVKM. The V end was cut by 5 bases, the J end by 0 bases, with 11 bases between. The CDR3 is made up of 14 amino acids. The chain carries TRBV28 and TRBJ2-7; weak D call: TRBD1 (6 bases). What was sequenced was naive CD8+ T cells sorted from blood. This receptor was obtained from a man between 18 and 29 years old in good health. For the CDR3, the DNA is TGTGCCAGCAGTCTCGACAGGTACTCCTACGAGCAGTACTTC. Protein product: CASSLDRYSYEQYF.